Detailed here is one TCR beta chain. Its target is not known. Unmatched junction bases numbered 5, after V lost 3 bases and J lost 7 bases. The CDR3 runs to 13 residues. Germline V gene data show CDR1 as SGHTA and CDR2 as FQGNSA. These data come from a study of cytomegalovirus exposure and HLA in healthy donors. Whole-study findings and limits: About 87% or about 30% of the time was how often most TCR beta V segments were productive, according to an earlier analysis.

60 Vbeta and 13 Jbeta primers were used in PCR. Produced via immunoSEQ multiplex PCR; TCRdb's table is partial and in-frame only. This sample yields approximately 190,000 clones, of which roughly four fifths are seen a single time; just over 2% belongs to the top ten. The sequence was obtained from a young woman in good health and CMV-seropositive. Material for sequencing was PBMCs. The rearrangement links TRBV7-2 to TRBJ2-7; 8 bases match TRBD2. Here the CDR3 DNA reads TGTGCCAGCAGCTTTCGCTTAGCGGGGGAGCAGTACGTC. Translation gives CASSFRLAGEQYV.